Presented here are 9 T cell receptor beta chains from one specimen sequenced in a study of T cell responses to AZD1222 COVID-19 vaccine. Repertoires were generated with immunoSEQ multiplex PCR, while TCRdb's copy carries only in-frame clones and drops some. The sample lists 100,000 to 150,000 clones, 90% occurring once. The input for sequencing was peripheral blood, taken 28 days after the second dose of the MenACWY control vaccine. All receptors derive from an adult who received the MenACWY meningococcal vaccine as a control.

A few counts support this clone. The V and J genes are TRBV15 and TRBJ1-4; D might be TRBD1 (6 bases). The CDR3 consists of 16 residues. Trimming removed 4 bases at V and 8 bases at J, with 20 bases between. Germline V gene lookup returns CDR1 LNHNV and CDR2 YYDKDF (reference sequence). The CDR3 DNA sequence: TGTGCCACCAGCAATGTCCCGGGACACGAAGCCGAAAAACTGTTTTTT. This codes for CATSNVPGHEAEKLFF. The full variable domain, with the rest looked up from reference TRBV15 and TRBJ1-4, is DAMVIQNPRYQVTQFGKPVTLSCSQTLNHNVMYWYQQKSSQAPKLLFHYYDKDFNNEADTPDNFQSRRPNTSFCFLDIRSPGLGDTAMYLCATSNVPGHEAEKLFFGSGTQLSVL.

J is TRBJ2-7 and V is TRBV5-1, with a weak D call TRBD1 (6 bases). This CDR3 comprises 14 residues. The germline V gene encodes CDR1 SGHRS and CDR2 YFSETQ. Trimming removed 4 bases from V and 1 base from J, with 12 bases in between. The CDR3 nucleotides read TGCGCCAGCAGCGGGTCAGGGACATCCTACGAGCAGTACTTC. Encoded protein: CASSGSGTSYEQYF.

The V call is TRBV27, the J call TRBJ1-1; tentatively, D is TRBD1 (6 bases). The germline gives CDR1 MNHEY, CDR2 SMNVEV (reference sequence). This CDR3 region has 15 residues. Trimming removed 4 bases at V and 5 bases at J, with 17 bases between. CDR3 DNA: TGTGCCAGCAGTTCTAACAGGGACCGGGGAACTGAAGCTTTCTTT. This translates into CASSSNRDRGTEAFF.

The rearrangement uses TRBV19 and TRBJ1-5, with 10 positions matching TRBD1. Looked up from germline, CDR1 is LNHDA and CDR2 is SQIVND (reference sequence). V shed 4 bases, J shed 3 bases, and the junction held 6 bases outside the gene matches. This CDR3 is 16 amino acids long. The chain's CDR3 is CASSTPTGGPNQPQHF. Written as DNA, the CDR3 is TGTGCCAGTAGTACCCCGACAGGGGGCCCCAATCAGCCCCAGCATTTT. The full variable domain, rest sourced from reference TRBV19 and TRBJ1-5, is DGGITQSPKYLFRKEGQNVTLSCEQNLNHDAMYWYRQDPGQGLRLIYYSQIVNDFQKGDIAEGYSVSREKKESFPLTVTSAQKNPTAFYLCASSTPTGGPNQPQHFGDGTRLSIL.

The gene calls are TRBV6-2 or TRBV6-3 and TRBJ1-1, with D hard to call. The CDR3 extends over 14 amino acids. V was trimmed by 2 bases and J by 0 bases, leaving 7 bases between them. Germline V gene sequence: CDR1 MNHEY, CDR2 SVGEGT. The CDR3 sequence is CASSYTNMNTEAFF. The CDR3 coding sequence is TGTGCCAGCAGTTACACCAATATGAACACTGAAGCTTTCTTT.

This clone was seen a single time. V is TRBV7-9 and J is TRBJ2-5; 10 bases agree with TRBD2. Germline V gene lookup returns CDR1 SEHNR and CDR2 FQNEAQ (reference sequence). V gave up 1 base and J gave up 5 bases; unmatched junction bases: 4. This CDR3 spans 15 amino acids. CDR3 sequence: CASSLVLAGAETQYF. CDR3 DNA: TGTGCCAGCAGCTTAGTCCTAGCGGGAGCGGAGACCCAGTACTTC. Drawing the rest from reference TRBV7-9 and TRBJ2-5, the complete variable domain is DTGVSQNPRHKITKRGQNVTFRCDPISEHNRLYWYRQTLGQGPEFLTYFQNEAQLEKSRLLSDRFSAERPKGSFSTLEIQRTEQGDSAMYLCASSLVLAGAETQYFGPGTRLLVL.

The chain has TRBV2 and TRBJ2-7, with D unclear. The CDR3 spans 11 residues. Germline V gives CDR1 SNHLY, CDR2 FYNNEI. Trimming removed 10 bases at V and 4 bases at J, with 11 bases between. CDR3 nucleotides: TGTGCCACCGACGATACATACGAGCAGTACGTC. As protein: CATDDTYEQYV.

The V call is TRBV19, the J call TRBJ2-6; the D gene is possibly TRBD2 (5 bases). Trimming cost V 4 bases and J 4 bases, with 17 bases left between them. Per germline, CDR1 LNHDA and CDR2 SQIVND (reference sequence). The CDR3 runs 17 residues. The CDR3 bases are TGTGCCAGTAGTAAGCGGCTAGACCCGTCCGGGGCCAACGTCCTGACTTTC. Its translation: CASSKRLDPSGANVLTF.

The chain employs TRBV7-2 and TRBJ1-1; 7 nucleotides align to TRBD1. Germline CDR1 reads SGHTA; CDR2 reads FQGNSA. V dropped 0 bases and J dropped 4; count of bases not matched to a gene: 5. The CDR3 is 15 amino acids. The CDR3 spells CASSLAGQGGTEAFF. The CDR3 coding sequence is TGTGCCAGCAGCTTAGCGGGGCAGGGGGGCACTGAAGCTTTCTTT.